The clone carrying this T cell receptor beta chain was counted ten times or more. As yet, its antigen is unknown. These data originate in a study of CD8+CD57+ T cells in acquired aplastic anemia. Study conclusions and caveats: Researchers report that approximately 28 CD8+ CDR3 sequences appeared in both patients and controls. The study found no significant CD8+ Simpson's diversity difference between patients and controls.

Looked up from germline, CDR1 is MNHEY and CDR2 is SVGAGI. The V segment lost 4 bases and the J segment 6 bases; nucleotides outside the gene matches: 3. The CDR3 totals 13 residues. TCR beta VDJ and CDR3 were profiled, and genomic DNA was the template. MiXCR was run by TCRdb on the reads, yielding one entry per CDR3 protein. The table includes more than 250,000 distinct CDR3 sequences, approximately 57% detected once. This sequence originates from a human donor with severe aplastic anemia or a healthy control (not recorded which). The chain joins TRBV6-5 to TRBJ1-5, with 7 nucleotides matching TRBD1. The sequenced sample consisted of sorted CD4+, CD8+, or CD8+CD57+ T cells (not recorded which) from PBMCs. The CDR3 bases are TGTGCCAGCAGTTCCAGGGGGGTTCAGCCCCAGCATTTT. Translating it yields CASSSRGVQPQHF.